This record covers a single T cell receptor beta chain. Per germline, CDR1 SNHLY and CDR2 FYNNEI. V shed 8 bases and J 6 bases; nucleotides not matched to a gene: 4. This CDR3 region has 13 residues. These data belong to a study of shared clonotypes between healthy human individuals. Sequenced by immunoSEQ multiplex PCR; TCRdb stores in-frame clones only, minus some. The sample comprises fewer than 1.8 million clones, about 98.5% of which are singletons, and approximately 0.38% rests with the top ten. What was sequenced was naive CD4+ T cells sorted from blood. The subset is: CD45RA+ positively selected. The receptor was isolated from a man aged 30 to 45 in good health. The chain combines TRBV2 with TRBJ1-4; 9 bases align to TRBD1. This CDR3 is CASGRDRDEKLFF. CDR3 in DNA: TGTGCCAGCGGCCGGGACAGGGATGAAAAACTGTTTTTT.